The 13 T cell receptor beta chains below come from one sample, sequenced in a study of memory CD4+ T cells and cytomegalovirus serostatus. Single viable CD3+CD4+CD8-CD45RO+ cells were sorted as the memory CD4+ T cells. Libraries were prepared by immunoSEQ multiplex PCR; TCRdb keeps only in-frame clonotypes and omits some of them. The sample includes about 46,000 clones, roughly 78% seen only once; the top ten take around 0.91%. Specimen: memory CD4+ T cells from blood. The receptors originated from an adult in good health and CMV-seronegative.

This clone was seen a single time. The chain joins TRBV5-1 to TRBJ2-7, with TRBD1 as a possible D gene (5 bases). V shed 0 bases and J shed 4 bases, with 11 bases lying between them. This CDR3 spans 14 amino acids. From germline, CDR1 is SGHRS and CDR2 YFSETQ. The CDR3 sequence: CASSLGQGVYEQYF. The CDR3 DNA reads TGCGCCAGCAGCTTGGGCCAGGGTGTTTACGAGCAGTACTTC. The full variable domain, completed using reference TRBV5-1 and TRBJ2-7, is KAGVTQTPRYLIKTRGQQVTLSCSPISGHRSVSWYQQTPGQGLQFLFEYFSETQRNKGNFPGRFSGRQFSNSRSEMNVSTLELGDSALYLCASSLGQGVYEQYFGPGTRLTVT.

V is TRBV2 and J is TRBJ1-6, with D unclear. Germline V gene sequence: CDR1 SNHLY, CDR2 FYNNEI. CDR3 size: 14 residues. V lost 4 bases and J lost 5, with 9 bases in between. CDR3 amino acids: CASSVLGNNSPLHF. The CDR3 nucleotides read TGTGCCAGCAGTGTTCTGGGAAATAATTCACCCCTCCACTTT.

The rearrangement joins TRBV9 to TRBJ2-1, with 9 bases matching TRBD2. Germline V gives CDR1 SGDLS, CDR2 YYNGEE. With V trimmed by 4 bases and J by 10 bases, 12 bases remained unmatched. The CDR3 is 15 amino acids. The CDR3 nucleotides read TGTGCCAGCAGCCCCTCCCGGACTAGCGCGTTGGAGCAGTTCTTC. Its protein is CASSPSRTSALEQFF. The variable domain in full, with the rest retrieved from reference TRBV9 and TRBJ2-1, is DSGVTQTPKHLITATGQRVTLRCSPRSGDLSVYWYQQSLDQGLQFLIQYYNGEERAKGNILERFSAQQFPDLHSELNLSSLELGDSALYFCASSPSRTSALEQFFGPGTRLTVL.

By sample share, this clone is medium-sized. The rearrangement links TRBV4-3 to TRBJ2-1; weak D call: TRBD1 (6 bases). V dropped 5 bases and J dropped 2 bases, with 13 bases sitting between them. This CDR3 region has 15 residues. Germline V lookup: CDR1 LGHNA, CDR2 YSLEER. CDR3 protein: CASSSRQAPYNEQFF. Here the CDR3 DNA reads TGCGCCAGCAGCTCTCGACAGGCCCCCTACAATGAGCAGTTCTTC.

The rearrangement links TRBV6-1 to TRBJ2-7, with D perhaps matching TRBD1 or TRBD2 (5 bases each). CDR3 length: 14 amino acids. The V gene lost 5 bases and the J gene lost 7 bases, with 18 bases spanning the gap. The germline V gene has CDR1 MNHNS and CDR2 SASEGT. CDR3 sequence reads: CASSPRGPGSEQYF. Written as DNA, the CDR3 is TGTGCCAGCAGTCCTCGGGGCCCGGGATCGGAGCAGTACTTC.

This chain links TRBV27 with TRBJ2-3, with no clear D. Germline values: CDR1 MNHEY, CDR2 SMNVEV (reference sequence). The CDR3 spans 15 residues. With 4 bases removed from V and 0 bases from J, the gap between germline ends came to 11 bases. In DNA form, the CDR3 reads TGTGCCAGCAGTTGGCGACGGGCAAGCACAGATACGCAGTATTTT. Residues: CASSWRRASTDTQYF.

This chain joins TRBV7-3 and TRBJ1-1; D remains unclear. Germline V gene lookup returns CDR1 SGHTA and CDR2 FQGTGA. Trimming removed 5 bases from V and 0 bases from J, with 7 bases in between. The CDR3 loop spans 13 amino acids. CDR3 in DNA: TGTGCCAGCAGCCCCCAGTTGAACACTGAAGCTTTCTTT. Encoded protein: CASSPQLNTEAFF.

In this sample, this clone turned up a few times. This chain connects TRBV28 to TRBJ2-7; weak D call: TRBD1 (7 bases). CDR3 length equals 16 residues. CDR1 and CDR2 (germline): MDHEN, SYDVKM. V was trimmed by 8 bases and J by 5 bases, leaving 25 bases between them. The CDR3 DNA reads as TGTGCCAGCGCCGGACAGGCCGAGGGGGGAAGAGACGAGCAGTACTTC. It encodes CASAGQAEGGRDEQYF.

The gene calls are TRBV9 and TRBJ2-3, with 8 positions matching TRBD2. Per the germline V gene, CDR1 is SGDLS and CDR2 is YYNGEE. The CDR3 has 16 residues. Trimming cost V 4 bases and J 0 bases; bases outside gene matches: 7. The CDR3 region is CASSPRGGISTDTQYF. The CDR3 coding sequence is TGTGCCAGCAGCCCCCGGGGGGGGATAAGCACAGATACGCAGTATTTT.

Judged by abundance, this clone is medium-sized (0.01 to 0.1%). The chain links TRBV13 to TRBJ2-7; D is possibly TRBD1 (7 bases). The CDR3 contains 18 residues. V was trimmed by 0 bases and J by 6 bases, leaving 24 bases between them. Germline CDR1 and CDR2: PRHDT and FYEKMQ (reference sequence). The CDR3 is CASSLGAGRGLGGAEQYF. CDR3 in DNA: TGTGCCAGCAGCTTAGGCGCTGGCAGGGGGTTGGGGGGTGCCGAGCAGTACTTC.

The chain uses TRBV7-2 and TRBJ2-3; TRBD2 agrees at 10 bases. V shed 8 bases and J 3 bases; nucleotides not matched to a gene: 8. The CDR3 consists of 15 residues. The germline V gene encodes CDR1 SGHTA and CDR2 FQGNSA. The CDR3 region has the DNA TGTGCCAGCGGTAGCGGGGGGCGGTGGACAGATACGCAGTATTTT. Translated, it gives CASGSGGRWTDTQYF.

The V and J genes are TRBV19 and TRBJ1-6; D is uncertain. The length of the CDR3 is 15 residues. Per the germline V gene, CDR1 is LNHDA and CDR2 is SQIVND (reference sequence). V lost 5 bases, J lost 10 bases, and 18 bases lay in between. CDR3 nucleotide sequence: TGTGCCAGTAGTGGAGACGGACCGTACCGGTCACCCCTCCACTTT. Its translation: CASSGDGPYRSPLHF.

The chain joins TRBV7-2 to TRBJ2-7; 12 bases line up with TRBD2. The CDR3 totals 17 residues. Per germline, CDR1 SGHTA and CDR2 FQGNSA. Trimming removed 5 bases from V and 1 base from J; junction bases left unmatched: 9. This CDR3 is CASSRRASGGGSYEQYF. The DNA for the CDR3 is TGTGCCAGCAGCCGACGGGCTAGCGGGGGGGGGTCCTACGAGCAGTACTTC.